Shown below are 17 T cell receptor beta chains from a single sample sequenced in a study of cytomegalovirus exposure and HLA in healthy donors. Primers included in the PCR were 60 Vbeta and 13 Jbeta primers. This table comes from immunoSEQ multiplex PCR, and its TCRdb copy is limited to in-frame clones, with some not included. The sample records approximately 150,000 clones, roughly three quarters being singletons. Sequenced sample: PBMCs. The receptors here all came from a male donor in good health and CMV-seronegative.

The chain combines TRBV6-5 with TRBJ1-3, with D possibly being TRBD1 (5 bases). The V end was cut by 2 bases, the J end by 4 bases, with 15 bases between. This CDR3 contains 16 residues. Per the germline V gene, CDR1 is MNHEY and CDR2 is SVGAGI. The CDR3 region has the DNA TGTGCCAGCAGTTACCGGGGGATAGAGGCAGGAAACACCATATATTTT. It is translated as CASSYRGIEAGNTIYF.

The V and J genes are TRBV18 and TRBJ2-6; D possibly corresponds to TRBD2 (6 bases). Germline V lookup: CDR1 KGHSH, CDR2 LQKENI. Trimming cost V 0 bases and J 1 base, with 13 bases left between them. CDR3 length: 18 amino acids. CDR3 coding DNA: TGTGCCAGCTCACCACCAGTCAGGAGGGCTTCTGGGGCCAACGTCCTGACTTTC. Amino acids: CASSPPVRRASGANVLTF.

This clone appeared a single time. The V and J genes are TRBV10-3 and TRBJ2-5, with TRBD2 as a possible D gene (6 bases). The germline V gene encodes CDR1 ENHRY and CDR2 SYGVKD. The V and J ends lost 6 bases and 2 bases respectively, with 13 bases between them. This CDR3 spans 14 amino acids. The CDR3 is CAIRPVGGQETQYF. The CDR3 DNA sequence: TGTGCCATCAGGCCCGTCGGGGGTCAAGAGACCCAGTACTTC.

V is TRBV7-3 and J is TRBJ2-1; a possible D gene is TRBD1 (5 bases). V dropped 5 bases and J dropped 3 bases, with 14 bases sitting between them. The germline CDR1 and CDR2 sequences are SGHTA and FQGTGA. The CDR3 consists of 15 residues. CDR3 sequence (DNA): TGTGCCAGCAGCAAGGGGCACCAGGTCTACAATGAGCAGTTCTTC. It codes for CASSKGHQVYNEQFF.

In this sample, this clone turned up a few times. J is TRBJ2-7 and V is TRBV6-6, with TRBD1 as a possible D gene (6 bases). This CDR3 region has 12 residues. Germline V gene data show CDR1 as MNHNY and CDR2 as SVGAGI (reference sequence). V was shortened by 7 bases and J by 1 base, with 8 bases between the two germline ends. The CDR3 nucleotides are TGTGCCAGCAAGGGGGAGTCCTACGAGCAGTACTTC. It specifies CASKGESYEQYF.

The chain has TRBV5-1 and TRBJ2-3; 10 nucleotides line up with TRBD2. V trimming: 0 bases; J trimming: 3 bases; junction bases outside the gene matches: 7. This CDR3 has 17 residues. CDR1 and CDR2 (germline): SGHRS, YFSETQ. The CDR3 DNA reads TGCGCCAGCAGCTTGGAGGGGCTAGCGGGGGTGACAGATACGCAGTATTTT. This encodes CASSLEGLAGVTDTQYF.

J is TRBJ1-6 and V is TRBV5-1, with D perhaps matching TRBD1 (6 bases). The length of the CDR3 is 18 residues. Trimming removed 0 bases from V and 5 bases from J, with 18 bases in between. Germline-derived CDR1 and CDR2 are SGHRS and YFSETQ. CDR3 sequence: CASSLGRWGGGDNSPLHF. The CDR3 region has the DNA TGCGCCAGCAGCTTGGGACGGTGGGGGGGCGGCGATAATTCACCCCTCCACTTT.

CDR3 in DNA: TGTGCCAGCTCACGTCAGGGGGCAGGTAGCAATCAGCCCCAGCATTTT. Protein product: CASSRQGAGSNQPQHF. The chain joins TRBV18 to TRBJ1-5; TRBD1 agrees at 8 bases. The CDR3 contains 16 residues. The junction had 5 bases not matched to a gene; V was cut back by 4 bases and J by 0 bases. Germline assignment: CDR1 KGHSH and CDR2 LQKENI.

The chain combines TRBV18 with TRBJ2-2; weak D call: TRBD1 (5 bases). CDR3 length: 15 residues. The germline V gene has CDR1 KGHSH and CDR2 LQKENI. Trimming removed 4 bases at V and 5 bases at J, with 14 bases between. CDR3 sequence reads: CASSLIQGGTGELFF. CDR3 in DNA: TGTGCCAGCTCACTCATCCAGGGCGGAACCGGGGAGCTGTTTTTT.

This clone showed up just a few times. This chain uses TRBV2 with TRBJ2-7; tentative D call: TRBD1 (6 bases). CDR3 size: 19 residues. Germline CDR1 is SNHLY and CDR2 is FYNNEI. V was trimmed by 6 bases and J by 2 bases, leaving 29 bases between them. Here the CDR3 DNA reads TGTGCCAGCAGAGGTAACACGGACAGTCGTTTAGCTATTACCTACGAGCAGTACTTC. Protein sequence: CASRGNTDSRLAITYEQYF.

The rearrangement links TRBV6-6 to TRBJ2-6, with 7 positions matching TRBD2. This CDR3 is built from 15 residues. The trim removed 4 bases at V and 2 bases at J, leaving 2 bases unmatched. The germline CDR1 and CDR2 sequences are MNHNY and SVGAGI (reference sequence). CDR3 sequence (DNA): TGTGCCAGCAGTTGGGGGGGAGCTGGGGCCAACGTCCTGACTTTC. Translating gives CASSWGGAGANVLTF.

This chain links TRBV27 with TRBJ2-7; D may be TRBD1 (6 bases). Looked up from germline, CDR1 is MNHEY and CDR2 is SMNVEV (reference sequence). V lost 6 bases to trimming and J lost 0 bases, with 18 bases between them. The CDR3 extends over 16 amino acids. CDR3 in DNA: TGTGCCAGCAGAGCAGGGGTGAGGCCGTTCTCCTACGAGCAGTACTTC. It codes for CASRAGVRPFSYEQYF.

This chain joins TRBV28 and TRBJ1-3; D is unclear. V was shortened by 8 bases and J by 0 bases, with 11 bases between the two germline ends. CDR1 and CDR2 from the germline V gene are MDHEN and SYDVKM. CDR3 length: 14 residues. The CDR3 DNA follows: TGTGCCAGCGTTAGAGCCCCCTCTGGAAACACCATATATTTT. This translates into CASVRAPSGNTIYF.

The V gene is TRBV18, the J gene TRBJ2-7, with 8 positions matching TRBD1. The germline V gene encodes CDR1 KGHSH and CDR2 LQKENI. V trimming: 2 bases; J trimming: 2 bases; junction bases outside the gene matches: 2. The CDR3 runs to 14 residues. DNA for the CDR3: TGTGCCAGCTCACCATCACAGGGGGCCTACGAGCAGTACTTC. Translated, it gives CASSPSQGAYEQYF.

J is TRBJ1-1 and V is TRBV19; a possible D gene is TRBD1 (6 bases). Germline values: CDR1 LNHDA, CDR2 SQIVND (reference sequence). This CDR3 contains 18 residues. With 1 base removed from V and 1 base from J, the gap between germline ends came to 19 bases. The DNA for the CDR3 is TGTGCCAGTAGTATAGGGCCTCCCCCCGGGACAACGAACACTGAAGCTTTCTTT. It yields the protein CASSIGPPPGTTNTEAFF.

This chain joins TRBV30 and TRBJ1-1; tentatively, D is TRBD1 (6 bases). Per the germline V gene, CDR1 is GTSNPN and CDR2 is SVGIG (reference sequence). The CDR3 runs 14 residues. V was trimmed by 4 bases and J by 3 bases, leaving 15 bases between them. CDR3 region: CAWMLGAGDTEAFF. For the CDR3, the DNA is TGTGCCTGGATGTTGGGGGCTGGTGACACTGAAGCTTTCTTT.

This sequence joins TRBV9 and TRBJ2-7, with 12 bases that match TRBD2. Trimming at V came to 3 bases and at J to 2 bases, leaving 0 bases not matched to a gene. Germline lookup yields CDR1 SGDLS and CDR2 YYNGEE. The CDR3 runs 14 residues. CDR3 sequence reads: CASSGTSGAYEQYF. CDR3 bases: TGTGCCAGCAGCGGGACTAGCGGGGCCTACGAGCAGTACTTC. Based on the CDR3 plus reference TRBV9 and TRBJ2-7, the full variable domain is DSGVTQTPKHLITATGQRVTLRCSPRSGDLSVYWYQQSLDQGLQFLIQYYNGEERAKGNILERFSAQQFPDLHSELNLSSLELGDSALYFCASSGTSGAYEQYFGPGTRLTVT.